The rows below give T cell receptor beta chains drawn from one sample of a study of shared clonotypes between healthy human individuals. This table comes from immunoSEQ multiplex PCR, and its TCRdb copy is limited to in-frame clones, with some not included. The repertoire holds 1 million to 1.2 million clones, approximately 80% seen once, with roughly 0.82% in the top ten. The sample was memory CD4+ T cells from PBMCs. The receptors stem from a man aged 18 to 29 in good health. Some clones in this sample may be carry-over from other donors' samples. Both conserved end residues are part of each CDR3. D genes are given only for firm matches. The size field is filled for only some rows; it gives once, few, many or a size class.

V gene: TRBV5-6
J gene: TRBJ1-1
clone size: NA
D gene: NA
CDR3 DNA: TGTGCCAGCAGCTTGGGGGTCCAGGGGAGGGCTTTCTTT
CDR3 protein: CASSLGVQGRAFF

V gene: TRBV28
J gene: TRBJ2-5
clone size: few
D gene: NA
CDR3 DNA: TGTGCCAGCAGTTTATGGTCCCTAGCGAAGGAGACCCAGTACTTC
CDR3 protein: CASSLWSLAKETQYF

V gene: TRBV18
J gene: TRBJ2-7
clone size: NA
D gene: TRBD2
CDR3 DNA: TGTGCCAGCTCACCCATTTTTAGCGGGAGGGCATACCACGAGCAGTACTTC
CDR3 protein: CASSPIFSGRAYHEQYF

V gene: TRBV5-1
J gene: TRBJ1-5
clone size: NA
D gene: TRBD1
CDR3 DNA: TGCGCCAGCAGCTTGGACACAGGGGGGTCGCAGCCCCAGCATTTT
CDR3 protein: CASSLDTGGSQPQHF

V gene: TRBV6-6
J gene: TRBJ2-2
clone size: NA
D gene: TRBD1
CDR3 DNA: TGTGCCAGCAGCGAACCGGGACAGAAAAACACCGGGGAGCTGTTTTTT
CDR3 protein: CASSEPGQKNTGELFF

V gene: TRBV5-1
J gene: TRBJ1-1
clone size: NA
D gene: NA
CDR3 DNA: TGCGCCAGCAGCCTCCAGATCGACGGGAACACTGAAGCTTTCTTT
CDR3 protein: CASSLQIDGNTEAFF

V gene: TRBV11-3
J gene: TRBJ2-7
clone size: NA
D gene: NA
CDR3 DNA: TGTGCCAGCAGCTTAGGCCCGTCCTACGAGCAGTACTTC
CDR3 protein: CASSLGPSYEQYF

V gene: TRBV6-5
J gene: TRBJ2-5
clone size: NA
D gene: NA
CDR3 DNA: TGTGCCAGCAGGCACAGGGATGAGACCCAGTACTTC
CDR3 protein: CASRHRDETQYF

V gene: TRBV4-3
J gene: TRBJ2-3
clone size: NA
D gene: NA
CDR3 DNA: TGCGCCAGCAGCCAGAACAGGATCGATACGCAGTATTTT
CDR3 protein: CASSQNRIDTQYF

V gene: TRBV11-2
J gene: TRBJ2-7
clone size: NA
D gene: TRBD2
CDR3 DNA: TGTGCCAGCAGCTTAGGTGATGAGCGGGAGTCCGAGCAGTACTTC
CDR3 protein: CASSLGDERESEQYF

V gene: TRBV6-6
J gene: TRBJ1-4
clone size: NA
D gene: NA
CDR3 DNA: TGTGCCAGCAGTCAACAGGGCCCTAATGAAAAACTGTTTTTT
CDR3 protein: CASSQQGPNEKLFF

V gene: TRBV19
J gene: TRBJ2-1
clone size: NA
D gene: NA
CDR3 DNA: TGTGCCAGTAGTTGGCGGGCTGGGTACAATGAGCAGTTCTTC
CDR3 protein: CASSWRAGYNEQFF

V gene: TRBV5-5
J gene: TRBJ1-1
clone size: NA
D gene: TRBD1
CDR3 DNA: TGTGCCAGCAGCTTGGGTGGGACAGGTTACACTGAAGCTTTCTTT
CDR3 protein: CASSLGGTGYTEAFF

V gene: TRBV29-1
J gene: TRBJ1-1
clone size: NA
D gene: NA
CDR3 DNA: TGCAGCGTTGTGGGTCTAGCGAACACTGAAGCTTTCTTT
CDR3 protein: CSVVGLANTEAFF

V gene: TRBV5-6
J gene: TRBJ2-7
clone size: NA
D gene: NA
CDR3 DNA: TGTGCCAGCATCTTGGGCGACAGCTACGAGCAGTACTTC
CDR3 protein: CASILGDSYEQYF

V gene: TRBV27
J gene: TRBJ1-5
clone size: NA
D gene: NA
CDR3 DNA: TGTGCCAGCAGTTTAAGGGGGTGGATGGATCAGCCCCAGCATTTT
CDR3 protein: CASSLRGWMDQPQHF

V gene: TRBV7-2
J gene: TRBJ2-4
clone size: NA
D gene: TRBD1
CDR3 DNA: TGTGCCAGCAGCCGGGACAGTTTTACCAAAAACATTCAGTACTTC
CDR3 protein: CASSRDSFTKNIQYF

V gene: TRBV6-6
J gene: TRBJ2-7
clone size: NA
D gene: TRBD2
CDR3 DNA: TGTGCCAGCAGAAGTACTAGCGGGAGTCTGGACGAGCAGTACTTC
CDR3 protein: CASRSTSGSLDEQYF

V gene: TRBV4-1
J gene: TRBJ1-1
clone size: few
D gene: NA
CDR3 DNA: TGCGCCAGCAGCCAGATCGGGACTGCGTTTACTGAAGCTTTCTTT
CDR3 protein: CASSQIGTAFTEAFF

V gene: TRBV7-3
J gene: TRBJ2-1
clone size: NA
D gene: TRBD1
CDR3 DNA: TGTGCCAGCAGCTTGGGGAGACAGGGGTTGACGGATGAGCAGTTCTTC
CDR3 protein: CASSLGRQGLTDEQFF

V gene: TRBV2
J gene: TRBJ2-7
clone size: few
D gene: TRBD2
CDR3 DNA: TGTGCCAGCAGTCGAAGCGGGAAACACGAGCAGTACTTC
CDR3 protein: CASSRSGKHEQYF

V gene: TRBV28
J gene: TRBJ2-2
clone size: NA
D gene: NA
CDR3 DNA: TGTGCCAGCAGTTTATGGGGAGTGGGAGGATCCACCGGGGAGCTGTTTTTT
CDR3 protein: CASSLWGVGGSTGELFF

V gene: TRBV5-5
J gene: TRBJ2-3
clone size: NA
D gene: NA
CDR3 DNA: TGTGCCAGCAACCACCGGACTACTAGCACAGATACGCAGTATTTT
CDR3 protein: CASNHRTTSTDTQYF

V gene: TRBV29-1
J gene: TRBJ2-6
clone size: NA
D gene: NA
CDR3 DNA: TGCAGCGTTGTGAAAGGGTCCCTTGGGGCCAACGTCCTGACTTTC
CDR3 protein: CSVVKGSLGANVLTF

V gene: TRBV15
J gene: TRBJ2-1
clone size: NA
D gene: NA
CDR3 DNA: TGTGCCACCAGCAGAGGCGGTCTGGGGGACAATGAGCAGTTCTTC
CDR3 protein: CATSRGGLGDNEQFF

V gene: TRBV2
J gene: TRBJ1-2
clone size: NA
D gene: NA
CDR3 DNA: TGTGCCAGCAGTGAAGAGAACTATGGCTACACCTTC
CDR3 protein: CASSEENYGYTF

V gene: TRBV7-9
J gene: TRBJ2-1
clone size: NA
D gene: NA
CDR3 DNA: TGTGCCAGCACGACAATGCTGAGGGGTTATCCTTATGAGCAGTTCTTC
CDR3 protein: CASTTMLRGYPYEQFF

V gene: TRBV28
J gene: TRBJ1-5
clone size: NA
D gene: TRBD1
CDR3 DNA: TGTGCCAGCAGGCCAGACAGGGGGCCAACCCACCGGCCCCAGCATTTT
CDR3 protein: CASRPDRGPTHRPQHF

V gene: TRBV19
J gene: TRBJ1-2
clone size: NA
D gene: NA
CDR3 DNA: TGTGCCAGTAGTCTAGACTACGCCTATGGCTACACCTTC
CDR3 protein: CASSLDYAYGYTF

V gene: TRBV5-1
J gene: TRBJ2-6
clone size: NA
D gene: NA
CDR3 DNA: TGCGCCAGCAGCGTCCAAGGTACTTTTAGCTCTGGGGCCAACGTCCTGACTTTC
CDR3 protein: CASSVQGTFSSGANVLTF

V gene: TRBV9
J gene: TRBJ2-1
clone size: NA
D gene: TRBD2
CDR3 DNA: TGTGCCAGCAGCCCTAGCGGGAGTGGAAATGAGCAGTTCTTC
CDR3 protein: CASSPSGSGNEQFF

V gene: TRBV6-5
J gene: TRBJ1-6
clone size: NA
D gene: NA
CDR3 DNA: TGTGCCAGCAGATTGAGGGGGAATTCACCCCTCCACTTT
CDR3 protein: CASRLRGNSPLHF

V gene: TRBV7-6
J gene: TRBJ1-3
clone size: NA
D gene: TRBD1
CDR3 DNA: TGTGCCAGCAGCTTAGATGACAGGGAGGGGAACACCATATATTTT
CDR3 protein: CASSLDDREGNTIYF

V gene: TRBV7-2
J gene: TRBJ2-5
clone size: few
D gene: NA
CDR3 DNA: TGTGCCAGCAGCTTAGGGGGGGCCGGAGAGACCCAGTACTTC
CDR3 protein: CASSLGGAGETQYF

V gene: TRBV15
J gene: TRBJ2-2
clone size: NA
D gene: NA
CDR3 DNA: TGTGCCACCAGCAGAGCGTTTGACACCGGGGAGCTGTTTTTT
CDR3 protein: CATSRAFDTGELFF

V gene: TRBV4-3
J gene: TRBJ2-7
clone size: NA
D gene: NA
CDR3 DNA: TGCGCCAGCAGCCAAGATATCAGGGGCTCCTACGAGCAGTACTTC
CDR3 protein: CASSQDIRGSYEQYF

V gene: TRBV7-2
J gene: TRBJ1-1
clone size: NA
D gene: NA
CDR3 DNA: TGTGCCAGCAGCAGACAGACGGCGACCTATGGTGAAGCTTTCTTT
CDR3 protein: CASSRQTATYGEAFF